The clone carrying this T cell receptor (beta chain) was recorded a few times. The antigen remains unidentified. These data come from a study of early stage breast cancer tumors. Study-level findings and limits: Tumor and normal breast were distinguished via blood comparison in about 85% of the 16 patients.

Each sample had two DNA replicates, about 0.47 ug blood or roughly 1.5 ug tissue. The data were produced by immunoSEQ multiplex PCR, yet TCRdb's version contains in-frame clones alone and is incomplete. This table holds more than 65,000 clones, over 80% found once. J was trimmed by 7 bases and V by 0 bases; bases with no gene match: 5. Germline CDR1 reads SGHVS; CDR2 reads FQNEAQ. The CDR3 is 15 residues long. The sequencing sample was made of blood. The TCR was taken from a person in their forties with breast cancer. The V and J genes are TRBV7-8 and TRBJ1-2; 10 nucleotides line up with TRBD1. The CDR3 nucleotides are TGTGCCAGCAGCTTAGCGGACAGGGGGGAAGGTGGCTACACCTTC. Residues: CASSLADRGEGGYTF.